These T cell receptor beta chains were read from a single sample in a study of blood T cell repertoires in COVID-19. Sequencing used immunoSEQ multiplex PCR; TCRdb keeps in-frame clones, though not all of them. The profile shows about 160,000 clones, 79% of them singletons. The sample taken for sequencing was peripheral blood. The origin of the receptors is a woman in her sixties or seventies with COVID-19, enrolled during active disease. Both conserved end residues are part of each CDR3. Fields, in order: D gene, CDR3 length, clone size, J gene, V gene, CDR3 DNA, CDR3 protein. The D gene is left open where the match is weak. Size is stated for part of the rows, as once, few or many counts, or as a class when the clone is expanded.

D gene: TRBD2; CDR3 length: 15; clone size: -; J gene: TRBJ2-1; V gene: TRBV7-2; CDR3 DNA: TGTGCCAGCAGCGTTAGCGGGAGGGCCGACAATGAGCAGTTCTTC; CDR3 protein: CASSVSGRADNEQFF
D gene: TRBD1; CDR3 length: 16; clone size: -; J gene: TRBJ2-7; V gene: TRBV9; CDR3 DNA: TGTGCCAGCAGCCCAGGGACAGGGGTGGTATCCTACGAGCAGTACTTC; CDR3 protein: CASSPGTGVVSYEQYF
D gene: -; CDR3 length: 17; clone size: -; J gene: TRBJ1-3; V gene: TRBV7-8; CDR3 DNA: TGTGCCAGCAGCTTAGCCGGGCAGCAGGGATCTGGAAACACCATATATTTT; CDR3 protein: CASSLAGQQGSGNTIYF
D gene: -; CDR3 length: 14; clone size: once; J gene: TRBJ1-3; V gene: TRBV28; CDR3 DNA: TGTGCCAGCGTAAACGAGATCTCTGGAAACACCATATATTTT; CDR3 protein: CASVNEISGNTIYF
D gene: -; CDR3 length: 13; clone size: -; J gene: TRBJ1-2; V gene: TRBV6-1; CDR3 DNA: TGTGCCAGCAGTGATTACAGGGCGGCTGGCTACACCTTC; CDR3 protein: CASSDYRAAGYTF
D gene: -; CDR3 length: 15; clone size: -; J gene: TRBJ1-5; V gene: TRBV7-2; CDR3 DNA: TGTGCCAGCAGCTTAGAAGCCCAACCTCATCAGCCCCAGCATTTT; CDR3 protein: CASSLEAQPHQPQHF
D gene: TRBD1; CDR3 length: 17; clone size: -; J gene: TRBJ1-3; V gene: TRBV7-9; CDR3 DNA: TGTGCCAGCAGCTTCGCTGACAGGGGGAAAGGAGGAAACACCATATATTTT; CDR3 protein: CASSFADRGKGGNTIYF
D gene: -; CDR3 length: 14; clone size: once; J gene: TRBJ2-5; V gene: TRBV7-2; CDR3 DNA: TGTGCCAGCAGCTTATCCCCCTATATGGAGACCCAGTACTTC; CDR3 protein: CASSLSPYMETQYF
D gene: -; CDR3 length: 16; clone size: -; J gene: TRBJ2-1; V gene: TRBV12-5; CDR3 DNA: TGTGCTAGTGGTTTGGTAGTTCCCGGCTCCTACAATGAGCAGTTCTTC; CDR3 protein: CASGLVVPGSYNEQFF
D gene: TRBD2; CDR3 length: 15; clone size: -; J gene: TRBJ2-5; V gene: TRBV10-3; CDR3 DNA: TGTGCCACCAGAGCGGGGGGGCCACGAGGAGAGACCCAGTACTTC; CDR3 protein: CATRAGGPRGETQYF
D gene: -; CDR3 length: 15; clone size: few; J gene: TRBJ2-1; V gene: TRBV27; CDR3 DNA: TGTGCCAGCAGTTTATCGGGCCATAGCGGCGATGAGCAGTTCTTC; CDR3 protein: CASSLSGHSGDEQFF
D gene: TRBD2; CDR3 length: 17; clone size: -; J gene: TRBJ2-3; V gene: TRBV19; CDR3 DNA: TGTGCCAGTAGTAGCCGGAAGGTTGCGGGGGGGCGGGATACGCAGTATTTT; CDR3 protein: CASSSRKVAGGRDTQYF
D gene: TRBD1; CDR3 length: 14; clone size: -; J gene: TRBJ2-2; V gene: TRBV28; CDR3 DNA: TGTGCCAGCAGTTCAGGGACAGTTCCGGGGGAGCTGTTTTTT; CDR3 protein: CASSSGTVPGELFF
D gene: TRBD2; CDR3 length: 14; clone size: -; J gene: TRBJ2-1; V gene: TRBV6-8; CDR3 DNA: TGTGCCAGCACCCGGCTAGCGGTCCCCCATGAGCAGTTCTTC; CDR3 protein: CASTRLAVPHEQFF
D gene: TRBD1; CDR3 length: 12; clone size: -; J gene: TRBJ2-7; V gene: TRBV18; CDR3 DNA: TGTGCCAGCTCACCGACAGGGGTGGAGCAGTACTTC; CDR3 protein: CASSPTGVEQYF
D gene: -; CDR3 length: 15; clone size: -; J gene: TRBJ2-5; V gene: TRBV11-1; CDR3 DNA: TGTGCCAGCAGCGTGATGGAGGGATTCCAAGAGACCCAGTACTTC; CDR3 protein: CASSVMEGFQETQYF
D gene: -; CDR3 length: 18; clone size: -; J gene: TRBJ1-6; V gene: TRBV5-4; CDR3 DNA: TGTGCCAGCAGCTTGTCTTCGGGCAGGAGGGGATCCAATTCACCCCTCCACTTT; CDR3 protein: CASSLSSGRRGSNSPLHF
D gene: TRBD1; CDR3 length: 15; clone size: -; J gene: TRBJ2-4; V gene: TRBV6-6; CDR3 DNA: TGTGCCAGCAGTTACGCGGACAGGGGCCGAGGGAATCAGTACTTC; CDR3 protein: CASSYADRGRGNQYF
D gene: -; CDR3 length: 14; clone size: -; J gene: TRBJ2-3; V gene: TRBV7-9; CDR3 DNA: TGTGCCAGCAGCTTACAGGGTTCCACAGATACGCAGTATTTT; CDR3 protein: CASSLQGSTDTQYF
D gene: -; CDR3 length: 15; clone size: -; J gene: TRBJ2-3; V gene: TRBV3-1/TRBV3-2; CDR3 DNA: TGTGCCAGCAGCCAAGAAGGCCTAAGGGGGGATACGCAGTATTTT; CDR3 protein: CASSQEGLRGDTQYF
D gene: -; CDR3 length: 15; clone size: -; J gene: TRBJ2-6; V gene: TRBV6-5; CDR3 DNA: TGTGCCAGCAGACTAGGATTCTCTGGGGCCAACGTCCTGACTTTC; CDR3 protein: CASRLGFSGANVLTF
D gene: -; CDR3 length: 14; clone size: -; J gene: TRBJ1-6; V gene: TRBV3-1/TRBV3-2; CDR3 DNA: TGTGCCAGCAGCCTAAAGACACGGAATTCACCCCTCCACTTT; CDR3 protein: CASSLKTRNSPLHF
D gene: TRBD2; CDR3 length: 15; clone size: -; J gene: TRBJ2-3; V gene: TRBV3-1/TRBV3-2; CDR3 DNA: TGTGCCAGCAGCCAAGAACTAGCGGGAGTGGATACGCAGTATTTT; CDR3 protein: CASSQELAGVDTQYF
D gene: -; CDR3 length: 14; clone size: -; J gene: TRBJ2-1; V gene: TRBV27; CDR3 DNA: TGTGCCAGCAGCCGCGCCTCGGGTTACAATGAGCAGTTCTTC; CDR3 protein: CASSRASGYNEQFF
D gene: TRBD1; CDR3 length: 13; clone size: -; J gene: TRBJ1-1; V gene: TRBV6-5; CDR3 DNA: TGTGCCAGCAGTTTAACAGGGGTAACTGAAGCTTTCTTT; CDR3 protein: CASSLTGVTEAFF
D gene: TRBD1; CDR3 length: 14; clone size: -; J gene: TRBJ1-1; V gene: TRBV6-5; CDR3 DNA: TGTGCCAGCAGTTTTGACAGGGGACGGACTGAAGCTTTCTTT; CDR3 protein: CASSFDRGRTEAFF
D gene: -; CDR3 length: 13; clone size: -; J gene: TRBJ2-2; V gene: TRBV9; CDR3 DNA: TGTGCCAGCAGTTCAGACTACACCGGGGAGCTGTTTTTT; CDR3 protein: CASSSDYTGELFF
D gene: TRBD1; CDR3 length: 13; clone size: -; J gene: TRBJ2-3; V gene: TRBV5-1; CDR3 DNA: TGCGCCAGCCGCGACAGGGGCACAGATACGCAGTATTTT; CDR3 protein: CASRDRGTDTQYF
D gene: TRBD1; CDR3 length: 15; clone size: -; J gene: TRBJ1-6; V gene: TRBV6-4; CDR3 DNA: TGTGCCAGCAGTGACTTAGGACAGGGGAATTCACCCCTCCACTTT; CDR3 protein: CASSDLGQGNSPLHF
D gene: -; CDR3 length: 14; clone size: -; J gene: TRBJ2-7; V gene: TRBV28; CDR3 DNA: TGTGCCAGCAGTTTAGCCGAGACTAGTAGGGAGCAGTACTTC; CDR3 protein: CASSLAETSREQYF